The present entry profiles one T cell receptor (beta chain) with its context. Its antigen is undetermined. The CDR3 is 11 amino acids. V was trimmed by 5 bases and J by 6 bases, leaving 8 bases between them. TCRdb's table, derived via immunoSEQ multiplex PCR, lists solely in-frame clones and lacks some. Of tens of thousands of clones in the sample, about nine tenths were seen once. The data stem from a study of tissue T cells after allogeneic stem cell transplantation. Study-wide results and caveats: TCR repertoires tracked anatomic similarity, regardless of disease or transplant status.

The chain couples TRBV12-3 or TRBV12-4 to TRBJ2-7; D might be TRBD2 (6 bases). This clonotype was obtained from a woman aged 35 to 70 who later had graft-versus-host disease after an allogeneic stem cell transplant. This specimen was blood, taken before transplantation. CDR3 nucleotides: TGTGCCAGCAGTAAACTAGCCGAGCAGTACTTC. As protein: CASSKLAEQYF.